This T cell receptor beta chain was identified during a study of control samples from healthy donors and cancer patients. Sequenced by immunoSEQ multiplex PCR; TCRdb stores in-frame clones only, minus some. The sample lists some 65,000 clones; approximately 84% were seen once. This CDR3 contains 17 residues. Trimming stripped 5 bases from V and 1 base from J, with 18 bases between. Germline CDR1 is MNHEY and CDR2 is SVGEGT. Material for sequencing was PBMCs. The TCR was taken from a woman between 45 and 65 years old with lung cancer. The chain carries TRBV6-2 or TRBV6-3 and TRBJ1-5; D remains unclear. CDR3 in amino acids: CASSPGPGVWSNQPQHF. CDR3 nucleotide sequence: TGTGCCAGCAGTCCGGGCCCTGGGGTGTGGAGCAATCAGCCCCAGCATTTT.